Sequencing of this TCR beta chain was carried out in a study of shared clonotypes between healthy human individuals. The study, taken as a whole, reports: Genetic and exposure-history diversity was limited by the few donors. As a rule, naive subsets had a larger estimated richness than memory subsets.

The assay was immunoSEQ multiplex PCR, and TCRdb's table has in-frame clones only and misses some. The sample holds around 990,000 clones, 77% seen once. CDR3 length: 13 residues. The V and J ends lost 7 bases and 4 bases, in that order; junction bases with no gene match: 6. The V gene's germline CDR1 is MDHEN and CDR2 SYDVKM. With respect to this clone: Its antigen remains unknown.

Sample: memory CD4+ T cells from PBMCs. Subset specified: CD45RA-negative fraction. The TCR comes from a man aged 18 to 29 in good health. Some clones in this sample may be carry-over from other donors' samples. J is TRBJ1-1 and V is TRBV28; 7 bases align to TRBD1. The CDR3 region is CASTEGASTEAFF. In DNA form, the CDR3 reads TGTGCCAGCACAGAGGGGGCAAGCACTGAAGCTTTCTTT.